Below, one T cell receptor (beta chain) is given with its context. These data are taken from a study of shared clonotypes between healthy human individuals. Sequencing used immunoSEQ multiplex PCR; TCRdb keeps in-frame clones, though not all of them. The sample lists 2 million to 2.5 million clones; just over 90% were seen once. Naive CD8 cells lacked CD45RO and underwent positive selection for CCR7, leaving out terminally differentiated effector memory CD45RA+ cells. The sequenced sample consisted of naive CD8+ T cells from PBMCs. The clonotype was recovered from a man between 18 and 35 years old in good health. Some clones in this sample may be carry-over from other donors' samples.

The DNA for the CDR3 is TGTGCCAGCAGCTCCCGTGGGGTCGTCCAAGAGACCCAGTACTTC. Translated: CASSSRGVVQETQYF. The chain joins TRBV5-4 to TRBJ2-5; D unclear. CDR1 SGHNT and CDR2 YYREEE come from the germline V gene (reference sequence). The CDR3 loop spans 15 amino acids. Trimming cost V 3 bases and J 1 base, with 13 bases left between them. The variable domain in full, with the rest retrieved from reference TRBV5-4 and TRBJ2-5, is ETGVTQSPTHLIKTRGQQVTLRCSSQSGHNTVSWYQQALGQGPQFIFQYYREEENGRGNFPPRFSGLQFPNYSSELNVNALELDDSALYLCASSSRGVVQETQYFGPGTRLLVL.